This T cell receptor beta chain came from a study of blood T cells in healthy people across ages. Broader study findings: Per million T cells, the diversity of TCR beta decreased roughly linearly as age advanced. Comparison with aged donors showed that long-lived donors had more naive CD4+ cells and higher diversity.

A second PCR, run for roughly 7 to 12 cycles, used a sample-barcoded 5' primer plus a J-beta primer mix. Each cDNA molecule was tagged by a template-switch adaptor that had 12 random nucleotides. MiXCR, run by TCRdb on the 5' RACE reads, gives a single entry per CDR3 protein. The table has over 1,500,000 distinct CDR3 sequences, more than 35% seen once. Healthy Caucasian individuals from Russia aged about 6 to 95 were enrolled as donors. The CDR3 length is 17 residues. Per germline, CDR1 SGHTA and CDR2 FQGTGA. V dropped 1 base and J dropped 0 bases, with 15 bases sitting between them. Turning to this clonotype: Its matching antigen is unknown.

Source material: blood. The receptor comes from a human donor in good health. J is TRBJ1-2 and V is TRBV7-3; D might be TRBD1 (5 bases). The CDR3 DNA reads TGTGCCAGCAGCTTAATAGGCGGGACGGATCCTAACTATGGCTACACCTTC. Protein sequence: CASSLIGGTDPNYGYTF.